Presented here are 29 T cell receptor beta chains from one specimen sequenced in a study of regulatory T cells in long-lasting Graves disease. This sample's time point: newly diagnosed GD, antithyroid drugs for less than 3 months. RNA extracted from PBMCs served as the sequencing template. Through Arm-PCR of CDR3 regions and iRepertoire HTBI primers, TCR beta libraries were built. Each CDR3 protein is one row after TCRdb ran MiXCR on the multiplex PCR reads. The sample contains about 560,000 distinct CDR3 sequences, about 16% of which appear only once. Separately, the same data were catalogued under a study of T cells in Graves' hyperthyroidism and ophthalmopathy.

The input for sequencing was peripheral blood mononuclear cells (PBMCs), taken at new diagnosis, from a patient treated with antithyroid drugs. Source of these receptors: a young man with Graves disease.

This clonotype was seen at least ten times. The rearrangement joins TRBV5-1 to TRBJ2-3; no clear D. V lost 0 bases, J lost 5 bases, and 10 bases lay in between. This CDR3 contains 14 residues. Germline CDR1 and CDR2: SGHRS and YFSETQ. CDR3 nucleotides: TGCGCCAGCAGCTTGGTCTTGTCATTAGATACGCAGTATTTT. It yields the protein CASSLVLSLDTQYF. The full variable domain, rest sourced from reference TRBV5-1 and TRBJ2-3, is KAGVTQTPRYLIKTRGQQVTLSCSPISGHRSVSWYQQTPGQGLQFLFEYFSETQRNKGNFPGRFSGRQFSNSRSEMNVSTLELGDSALYLCASSLVLSLDTQYFGPGTRLTVL.

The table lists this clonotype with many counts. The DNA of the CDR3 is TGTGCCTGGAGCCAACTAACCTACGAGCAGTACTTC. Residues: CAWSQLTYEQYF. This chain joins TRBV30 and TRBJ2-7, with no clear D. The CDR3 totals 12 residues. The germline V and J ends were trimmed by 3 bases and 2 bases, with 8 bases remaining between them. Germline V gene data show CDR1 as GTSNPN and CDR2 as SVGIG (reference sequence).

The V and J genes are TRBV9 and TRBJ1-2, with 9 bases identical to TRBD1. Trimming at V came to 4 bases and at J to 7 bases, leaving 8 bases not matched to a gene. The CDR3 covers 14 residues. Per the germline V gene, CDR1 is SGDLS and CDR2 is YYNGEE. The CDR3 protein is CASSSTGGYGGYTF. CDR3 DNA sequence: TGTGCCAGCAGCTCTACAGGGGGCTATGGTGGCTACACCTTC.

This clonotype appeared a few times. The chain employs TRBV5-4 and TRBJ2-1; 12 positions match TRBD1. CDR1 is SGHNT, CDR2 YYREEE, per germline (reference sequence). V dropped 3 bases and J dropped 7; count of bases not matched to a gene: 8. The CDR3 runs 16 residues. For the CDR3, the DNA is TGTGCCAGCAGCTCAAGGGGACAGGGGGCGGAAAATGAGCAGTTCTTC. Protein: CASSSRGQGAENEQFF.

The V and J genes are TRBV6-2 or TRBV6-3 and TRBJ1-2; D may be TRBD1 (5 bases). This CDR3 has 14 residues. Germline V gene data show CDR1 as MNHEY and CDR2 as SVGEGT. Between the trimmed V and J ends, which lost 6 bases and 0 bases, there was a span of 11 bases. The CDR3 region has the DNA TGTGCCAGCAGACGACAGTTTACTAACTATGGCTACACCTTC. Its protein is CASRRQFTNYGYTF.

This clonotype was recorded only once. The V gene is TRBV5-1, the J gene TRBJ2-1; no clear D gene. V was cut by 4 bases and J by 6 bases, with 11 bases left in between. CDR1 and CDR2 (germline): SGHRS, YFSETQ. The CDR3 is 13 amino acids. The CDR3 nucleotides read TGCGCCAGCAGCCCGACGATTATCAATGAGCAGTTCTTC. Translated, it gives CASSPTIINEQFF.

This clonotype was counted many times. The V call is TRBV28, the J call TRBJ2-7, with a tentative D call TRBD1 (6 bases). Trimming pared 2 bases from V and 0 bases from J, leaving 11 bases between. The CDR3 consists of 15 residues. In germline, CDR1 is MDHEN, CDR2 SYDVKM. As DNA, the CDR3 is TGTGCCAGCAGTTTAGCCGCAGGGGCCTCCTACGAGCAGTACTTC. Translating it yields CASSLAAGASYEQYF. Full variable domain (rest looked up from reference TRBV28 and TRBJ2-7): DVKVTQSSRYLVKRTGEKVFLECVQDMDHENMFWYRQDPGLGLRLIYFSYDVKMKEKGDIPEGYSVSREKKERFSLILESASTNQTSMYLCASSLAAGASYEQYFGPGTRLTVT.

In this sample, this clonotype turned up a few times. This chain uses TRBV18 with TRBJ2-1; D is undetermined. The CDR3 contains 15 residues. Trimming shortened V by 3 bases and J by 4 bases, and 13 bases separated the two germline ends. The germline V gene has CDR1 KGHSH and CDR2 LQKENI. The CDR3 sequence is CASSPALDPYNEQFF. CDR3 bases: TGTGCCAGCTCACCCGCCTTAGACCCATACAATGAGCAGTTCTTC.

Many counts were recorded for this clonotype. The rearrangement joins TRBV20-1 to TRBJ1-4, with D possibly matching TRBD1 (6 bases). Germline V lookup: CDR1 DFQATT, CDR2 SNEGSKA (reference sequence). The CDR3 is 14 residues long. The V end lost 6 bases, the J end lost 7 bases, and 18 bases lay between the germline ends. CDR3 sequence (DNA): TGCAGTGCCACTAGGGGGGCCCAGGGTGAAAAACTGTTTTTT. As protein: CSATRGAQGEKLFF.

V usage is TRBV7-9 and J usage is TRBJ1-5, with D possibly matching TRBD1 (5 bases). This CDR3 region has 15 residues. From germline, CDR1 is SEHNR and CDR2 FQNEAQ (reference sequence). The V and J ends lost 1 base and 4 bases respectively, with 11 bases between them. CDR3 coding DNA: TGTGCCAGCAGCTTAGTGGGGGTGGGGAATCAGCCCCAGCATTTT. It encodes CASSLVGVGNQPQHF.

V gene TRBV24-1 combines with J gene TRBJ2-1; the match to TRBD1 covers 9 bases. The CDR3 has 16 residues. Trimming took 0 bases from V and 7 from J; bases not matched to a gene: 6. The germline CDR1 and CDR2 sequences are KGHDR and SFDVKD. CDR3 sequence (DNA): TGTGCCACCAGTGATTTGCCGGGACAGGGAAGGAATGAGCAGTTCTTC. Protein: CATSDLPGQGRNEQFF.

Many counts were recorded for this clonotype. V gene TRBV30 combines with J gene TRBJ1-1; D is unresolved. V was cut by 0 bases and J by 5 bases, with 13 bases left in between. The germline gives CDR1 GTSNPN, CDR2 SVGIG (reference sequence). The CDR3 spans 14 residues. The CDR3: CAWSVGLRGTEAFF. Written as DNA, the CDR3 is TGTGCCTGGAGTGTGGGCCTAAGAGGGACTGAAGCTTTCTTT.

This clonotype was recorded at least ten times. The CDR3 sequence is CASTSAFSYNEQFF. CDR3 in DNA: TGTGCCAGCACTTCGGCGTTCTCCTACAATGAGCAGTTCTTC. The chain joins TRBV3-1 to TRBJ2-1, with no clear D. V was cut by 7 bases and J by 0 bases, with 10 bases left in between. Germline CDR1 is LGHDT and CDR2 is YNNKEL (reference sequence). This CDR3 is built from 14 residues.

This clonotype was detected a few times. CDR3 nucleotide sequence: TGTGCCTGGAGTGTATCGGGACAAGGCGAAAAACTGTTTTTT. Translating gives CAWSVSGQGEKLFF. The chain is built from TRBV30 and TRBJ1-4, with TRBD1 as a possible D gene (6 bases). Germline V gene data show CDR1 as GTSNPN and CDR2 as SVGIG (reference sequence). The CDR3 spans 14 residues. V lost 0 bases and J 8 bases, leaving 13 bases between the germline ends. The entire variable domain, with the rest obtained from reference TRBV30 and TRBJ1-4, is as follows: SQTIHQWPATLVQPVGSPLSLECTVEGTSNPNLYWYRQAAGRGLQLLFYSVGIGQISSEVPQNLSASRPQDRQFILSSKKLLLSDSGFYLCAWSVSGQGEKLFFGSGTQLSVL.

With respect to this clonotype: With a much larger clone just one base away, this may be a read error. The chain recombines TRBV27 with TRBJ2-1; 11 nucleotides line up with TRBD1. This CDR3 spans 15 amino acids. The germline gives CDR1 MNHEY, CDR2 SMNVEV (reference sequence). The ends lost 4 bases at V and 5 bases at J; junction bases unmatched: 4. Written as DNA, the CDR3 is TGTGCCAGCAGTTCCGGGACAGGGGGTAACAATGAGCAGTTCTTC. This codes for CASSSGTGGNNEQFF.

V gene TRBV6-1 combines with J gene TRBJ2-3, with 10 bases identical to TRBD2. Germline values: CDR1 MNHNS, CDR2 SASEGT. The CDR3 runs to 15 residues. V dropped 6 bases and J dropped 6; count of bases not matched to a gene: 9. This CDR3 reads CASRAAGGPRDTQYF. The DNA for the CDR3 is TGTGCCAGCAGGGCAGCGGGAGGGCCTCGGGATACGCAGTATTTT.

The rearrangement links TRBV5-1 to TRBJ2-2; D is uncertain. Trimming took 1 base from V and 1 from J, leaving 11 bases between them. CDR1 is SGHRS, CDR2 YFSETQ, per germline. This CDR3 is 16 amino acids long. The CDR3 DNA reads as TGCGCCAGCAGCTTGACCGGGTTTTGGAACACCGGGGAGCTGTTTTTT. It encodes CASSLTGFWNTGELFF.

In its sample, this clonotype was seen many times. The J gene is TRBJ2-7, the V gene TRBV27; D might be TRBD1 or TRBD2, each matching 6 bases. This CDR3 comprises 15 residues. Trimming stripped 8 bases from V and 2 bases from J, with 19 bases between. CDR1 is MNHEY, CDR2 SMNVEV, per germline (reference sequence). The CDR3 loop reads CASRVPGAAPYEQYF. CDR3 DNA: TGTGCCAGCCGTGTCCCGGGGGCGGCCCCCTACGAGCAGTACTTC.

The CDR3 region has the DNA TGTGCCAGCAGCCCGGACGGTTTTATAGCGGGACTAGCGGGACTAAACACCGGGGAGCTGTTTTTT. Translated: CASSPDGFIAGLAGLNTGELFF. The J gene is TRBJ2-2, the V gene TRBV5-6; TRBD2 matches 13 bases. CDR3 length: 22 amino acids. V gave up 4 bases and J gave up 2 bases; unmatched junction bases: 20. Per germline, CDR1 SGHDT and CDR2 YYEEEE.

The genes are TRBV4-1 and TRBJ2-1, with D tentatively TRBD1 (6 bases). Germline loops: CDR1 MGHRA, CDR2 YSYEKL. V lost 3 bases to trimming and J lost 4 bases, with 13 bases between them. This CDR3 comprises 15 residues. The DNA of the CDR3 is TGCGCCAGCAGCCACCGAGGGGGAGAATACAATGAGCAGTTCTTC. This sequence encodes CASSHRGGEYNEQFF.

This clonotype occurred many times. J is TRBJ2-7 and V is TRBV28, with TRBD1 identical over 10 bases. In germline, CDR1 is MDHEN, CDR2 SYDVKM. The CDR3 sequence is 14 residues long. After removal of 6 bases from V and 4 bases from J, the junction contained 6 bases not matched to a gene. CDR3 protein: CASRWTGGAYEQYF. The CDR3 DNA reads TGTGCCAGCAGGTGGACAGGGGGGGCGTACGAGCAGTACTTC.

The V and J genes are TRBV5-1 and TRBJ1-6, with 8 bases that match TRBD1. The CDR3 length is 17 residues. The germline V gene has CDR1 SGHRS and CDR2 YFSETQ. V trimming: 0 bases; J trimming: 10 bases; junction bases outside the gene matches: 12. This CDR3 reads CASSLAGGDRGDSPLHF. CDR3 DNA: TGCGCCAGCAGCTTGGCTGGTGGAGACAGGGGCGACTCACCCCTCCACTTT.

The chain employs TRBV29-1 and TRBJ1-2, with a tentative D call TRBD1 (6 bases). This CDR3 has 11 residues. Germline CDR1 reads SQVTM; CDR2 reads ANQGSEA. Deletions cut 5 bases from V and 14 bases from J, with 18 bases between. The CDR3 coding sequence is TGCAGCGTTCGCCGAGGGGACAAAGAAACCTTC. This translates into CSVRRGDKETF.

This clonotype was detected many times. The chain recombines TRBV28 with TRBJ1-1; D is ambiguous. Between the trimmed V and J ends, which lost 8 bases and 2 bases, there was a span of 12 bases. The germline CDR1 and CDR2 sequences are MDHEN and SYDVKM. The CDR3 consists of 13 residues. DNA of the CDR3: TGTGCCAGCCACCACCCGGTAAACACTGAAGCTTTCTTT. This sequence encodes CASHHPVNTEAFF.

CDR3 sequence reads: CASSRSGRAVAAEQYF. CDR3 in DNA: TGTGCCAGCAGTCGTAGCGGGAGGGCCGTTGCGGCTGAGCAGTACTTC. The chain joins TRBV6-2 or TRBV6-3 to TRBJ2-7; 11 bases align to TRBD2. The trim removed 5 bases at V and 7 bases at J, leaving 13 bases unmatched. CDR3 length equals 16 residues. Germline CDR1 reads MNHEY; CDR2 reads SVGEGT.

This clonotype was seen many times. This sequence joins TRBV3-1 and TRBJ1-2; D unclear. The ends were cut back, 4 bases at V and 8 bases at J, with 17 bases in the middle. This CDR3 has 14 amino acids. Germline V gives CDR1 LGHDT, CDR2 YNNKEL (reference sequence). The CDR3 protein is CASSRQVSGIGYTF. The DNA of the CDR3 is TGTGCCAGCAGCCGCCAAGTTTCGGGGATCGGCTACACCTTC.

This clonotype occurred many times. V usage is TRBV7-9 and J usage is TRBJ2-7; 7 bases match TRBD2. Looked up from germline, CDR1 is SEHNR and CDR2 is FQNEAQ (reference sequence). The CDR3 extends over 13 amino acids. The trim removed 8 bases at V and 3 bases at J, leaving 7 bases unmatched. DNA of the CDR3: TGTGCCAGCGGAAAACTAGCGAACTACGAGCAGTACTTC. As protein: CASGKLANYEQYF.

This clonotype was picked up many times. This chain links TRBV7-3 with TRBJ2-7; unclear D gene. The germline V gene encodes CDR1 SGHTA and CDR2 FQGTGA. The length of the CDR3 is 13 residues. Trimming removed 0 bases from V and 5 bases from J, with 8 bases in between. This CDR3 is CASSLTIRDEQYF. In DNA form, the CDR3 reads TGTGCCAGCAGCTTAACTATCCGGGACGAGCAGTACTTC. Full variable domain (missing parts from reference TRBV7-3 and TRBJ2-7): GAGVSQTPSNKVTEKGKYVELRCDPISGHTALYWYRQSLGQGPEFLIYFQGTGAADDSGLPNDRFFAVRPEGSVSTLKIQRTERGDSAVYLCASSLTIRDEQYFGPGTRLTVT.

Many counts were recorded for this clonotype. The chain carries TRBV6-5 and TRBJ2-1, with D unclear. Deletions cut 2 bases from V and 0 bases from J, with 8 bases between. CDR1 and CDR2 (germline): MNHEY, SVGAGI. There are 15 residues in the CDR3. For the CDR3, the DNA is TGTGCCAGCAGTTACGGGGATAGCTCCTACAATGAGCAGTTCTTC. Protein: CASSYGDSSYNEQFF.